These 3 T cell receptor beta chains were all obtained from the same sample, sequenced in a study of T cell responses to AZD1222 COVID-19 vaccine. Using immunoSEQ multiplex PCR, the repertoire was profiled, and TCRdb retains in-frame clones only, with some absent. The sample includes tens of thousands of clones, nearly 90% of them seen just once. Sequences were derived from peripheral blood, sampled on day 0 of AZD1222 vaccination. These receptors were collected from an adult in good health.

The chain links TRBV30 to TRBJ1-2, with D unclear. The CDR3 has 11 amino acids. V lost 4 bases, J lost 5 bases, and 8 bases lay in between. CDR1 GTSNPN and CDR2 SVGIG come from the germline V gene (reference sequence). CDR3 bases: TGTGCCTGGACCTTACAGTATGGCTACACCTTC. It encodes CAWTLQYGYTF.

The chain joins TRBV18 to TRBJ1-5, with 9 bases lining up with TRBD1. This CDR3 has 17 residues. From germline, CDR1 is KGHSH and CDR2 LQKENI. With 3 bases clipped from V and 1 base from J, the junction kept 7 bases outside the gene matches. CDR3 DNA: TGTGCCAGCTCACCGGGACAGGGATTTGGGAGCAATCAGCCCCAGCATTTT. It encodes CASSPGQGFGSNQPQHF.

This rearrangement joins TRBV3-1 (or the pseudogene TRBV3-2) to TRBJ2-7, with D perhaps TRBD1 (6 bases). Germline lookup yields CDR1 LGHDT and CDR2 YNNKEL (reference sequence). Trimming removed 3 bases from V and 3 bases from J, with 9 bases in between. The CDR3 consists of 13 residues. CDR3 nucleotides: TGTGCCAGCAGCCAGGCAGGGGTCTACGAGCAGTACTTC. This translates into CASSQAGVYEQYF.